One sample yielded the 14 T cell receptor beta chains listed below, sequenced in a study of CD8 T cell repertoires and HIV-1 epitope variants. Only in-frame clones appear in the TCRdb table, and some are missing; sequencing was by immunoSEQ multiplex PCR. The table includes 90,000 or so clones, roughly four fifths detected once. Sequenced material: uncultured baseline CD8+ T cells from peripheral blood mononuclear cells (PBMCs). The receptors stem from a male donor with HIV.

V gene TRBV10-3 combines with J gene TRBJ1-3, with D possibly being TRBD1 (5 bases). Trimming cost V 2 bases and J 2 bases, with 16 bases left between them. The CDR3 spans 17 residues. From germline, CDR1 is ENHRY and CDR2 SYGVKD. Here the CDR3 reads CAISEPAGMTPGNTIYF. The CDR3 DNA is TGTGCCATCAGTGAGCCGGCAGGGATGACTCCTGGAAACACCATATATTTT.

This clone was counted a single time. Germline is not matched at one junction end, which may reflect a read error. This chain uses TRBV28 with TRBJ1-5, with D unclear. Per germline, CDR1 MDHEN and CDR2 SYDVKM. The CDR3 is 14 residues long. CDR3 nucleotides: TGTGCCAGCAGTTTCTTAGGGCTGAATCCGCCCCAGCATTTT. Translating gives CASSFLGLNPPQHF.

This chain connects TRBV5-1 to TRBJ2-6, with D unclear. The ends were cut back, 1 base at V and 0 bases at J, with 8 bases in the middle. The germline V gene has CDR1 SGHRS and CDR2 YFSETQ. This CDR3 has 16 residues. The CDR3, as DNA: TGCGCCAGCAGCTTGATGGGCAGCTCTGGGGCCAACGTCCTGACTTTC. Translated, it gives CASSLMGSSGANVLTF.

The chain is built from TRBV7-2 and TRBJ2-7, with 10 bases identical to TRBD2. J lost 4 bases, V lost 5 bases, and 8 bases had no gene match. The CDR3 spans 15 residues. CDR1 is SGHTA and CDR2 is FQGNSA in the germline V gene. The CDR3 DNA sequence: TGTGCCAGCAGCCCGGTAGCGGGGGGCGGTTACGAGCAGTACTTC. This gives the protein CASSPVAGGGYEQYF.

V usage is TRBV10-2 and J usage is TRBJ1-5; tentative D call: TRBD1 (5 bases). Trimming cost V 5 bases and J 5 bases, with 7 bases left between them. CDR3 length: 12 amino acids. Germline V gives CDR1 WSHSY, CDR2 SAAADI. CDR3 sequence (DNA): TGCGCCAGCAGTAGAGGGGATCAGCCCCAGCATTTT. This translates into CASSRGDQPQHF.

V and J are TRBV5-4 and TRBJ2-4, with 7 bases matching TRBD2. The CDR3 totals 15 residues. Losses at the gene ends were 2 bases for V and 3 bases for J; bases not matched to a gene: 5. From germline, CDR1 is SGHNT and CDR2 YYREEE (reference sequence). CDR3 sequence (DNA): TGTGCCAGCAGCTTAAGGGGAGGGGTCAAAAACATTCAGTACTTC. Translation: CASSLRGGVKNIQYF. Full variable domain (remainder filled in from reference TRBV5-4 and TRBJ2-4): ETGVTQSPTHLIKTRGQQVTLRCSSQSGHNTVSWYQQALGQGPQFIFQYYREEENGRGNFPPRFSGLQFPNYSSELNVNALELDDSALYLCASSLRGGVKNIQYFGAGTRLSVL.

This chain joins TRBV11-2 and TRBJ2-6; D is unclear. The germline V gene has CDR1 SGHAT and CDR2 FQNNGV. This CDR3 is built from 16 residues. Trimming removed 4 bases at V and 0 bases at J, with 10 bases between. Written as DNA, the CDR3 is TGTGCCAGCAGCTACTATGGGATCTCTGGGGCCAACGTCCTGACTTTC. This gives the protein CASSYYGISGANVLTF.

The genes are TRBV27 and TRBJ2-1, with D maybe TRBD2 (6 bases). Germline CDR1 MNHEY, CDR2 SMNVEV (reference sequence). The CDR3 totals 14 residues. Trimming took off 2 bases at V and 9 bases at J, with 14 bases between the two ends. CDR3 DNA: TGTGCCAGCAGTTTAAGGCTAGCGAGGAGTGAGCAGTTCTTC. As protein: CASSLRLARSEQFF.

This clone appeared a few times. The chain links TRBV5-4 to TRBJ1-1; a weak D match, TRBD1 (5 bases). The CDR3 sequence is 14 residues long. The V end lost 1 base, the J end lost 0 bases, and 7 bases lay between the germline ends. Germline V gene data show CDR1 as SGHNT and CDR2 as YYREEE (reference sequence). CDR3 residues: CASSLLQVNTEAFF. CDR3 nucleotides: TGTGCCAGCAGCTTGTTACAGGTGAACACTGAAGCTTTCTTT.

V gene TRBV19 combines with J gene TRBJ1-1; perhaps TRBD1 as D (5 bases). The CDR3 is made up of 13 amino acids. The V end lost 6 bases, the J end lost 4 bases, and 12 bases lay between the germline ends. Germline-derived CDR1 and CDR2 are LNHDA and SQIVND (reference sequence). The CDR3 bases are TGTGCCAGTAGGAACGGGGGGTCCACTGAAGCTTTCTTT. It yields the protein CASRNGGSTEAFF.

Of note for this clone: Other nucleotide sequences from this sample produce the same CDR3. V is TRBV7-9 and J is TRBJ2-7, with D unresolved. V was pared by 5 bases and J by 0 bases, with 2 bases between. The CDR3 contains 11 residues. CDR1 and CDR2 from the germline V gene are SEHNR and FQNEAQ (reference sequence). For the CDR3, the DNA is TGTGCCAGCAGCCTCTCCTACGAGCAGTACTTC. It encodes CASSLSYEQYF.

This clone was recorded only once. The rearrangement uses TRBV28 and TRBJ2-1; TRBD1 might be the D (6 bases). CDR1 MDHEN and CDR2 SYDVKM come from the germline V gene. Trimming removed 6 bases at V and 6 bases at J, with 21 bases between. The CDR3 totals 16 residues. CDR3 in amino acids: CASSPWGQGFGNEQFF. The CDR3 DNA is TGTGCCAGCAGCCCTTGGGGGCAGGGTTTTGGCAATGAGCAGTTCTTC.

The chain employs TRBV28 and TRBJ1-3; 8 bases are a match to TRBD1. V trimming: 5 bases; J trimming: 8 bases; junction bases outside the gene matches: 17. This CDR3 is 17 amino acids long. Looked up from germline, CDR1 is MDHEN and CDR2 is SYDVKM. The CDR3 DNA reads TGTGCCAGCAGTGCCTCCCCGATCAGGGGGCTCTCTGACACCATATATTTT. Its translation: CASSASPIRGLSDTIYF.

This chain connects TRBV5-4 to TRBJ2-7; 8 nucleotides agree with TRBD1. Germline lookup yields CDR1 SGHNT and CDR2 YYREEE (reference sequence). The V segment lost 1 base and the J segment 7 bases; nucleotides outside the gene matches: 7. The CDR3 totals 14 residues. Written as DNA, the CDR3 is TGTGCCAGCAGCTTGTTACAGGGGGGCCAAGAGCAGTACTTC. It yields the protein CASSLLQGGQEQYF.